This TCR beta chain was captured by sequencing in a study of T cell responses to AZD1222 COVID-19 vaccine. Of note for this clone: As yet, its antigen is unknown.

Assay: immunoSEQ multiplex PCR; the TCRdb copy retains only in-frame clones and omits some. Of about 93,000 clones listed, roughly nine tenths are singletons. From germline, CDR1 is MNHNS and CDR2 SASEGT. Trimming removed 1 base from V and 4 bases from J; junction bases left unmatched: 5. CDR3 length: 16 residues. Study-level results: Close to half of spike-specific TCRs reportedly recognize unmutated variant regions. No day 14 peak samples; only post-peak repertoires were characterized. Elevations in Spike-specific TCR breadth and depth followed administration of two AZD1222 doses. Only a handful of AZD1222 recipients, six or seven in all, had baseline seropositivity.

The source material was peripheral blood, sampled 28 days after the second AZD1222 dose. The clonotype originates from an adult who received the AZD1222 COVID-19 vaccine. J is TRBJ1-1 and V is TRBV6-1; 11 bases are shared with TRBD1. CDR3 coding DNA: TGTGCCAGCAGTGAAGACCCCGGGACAGGGGGCACTGAAGCTTTCTTT. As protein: CASSEDPGTGGTEAFF.